This T cell receptor (beta chain) was sequenced for a study of cytomegalovirus exposure and HLA in healthy donors. PCR employed 60 Vbeta and 13 Jbeta primers. Repertoires were generated with immunoSEQ multiplex PCR, while TCRdb's copy carries only in-frame clones and drops some. The repertoire holds roughly 100,000 clones, with around 63% as singletons. Study-level points and caveats: The later analysis indicated that the majority of CMV-associated TCR beta chains appeared HLA-restricted. Reportedly, HLA-A and HLA-B alleles of most subjects were accurately predicted from TCR beta. Roughly even sequencing depth across donors was the assumption behind the presence/absence analyses. Previously analyzed data showed that most TCR beta V segments were productive at a frequency of about 87% or about 30%.

Comment on this clone: Its cognate antigen is unknown.

V gave up 3 bases and J gave up 8 bases; unmatched junction bases: 7. Germline V lookup: CDR1 GTSNPN, CDR2 SVGIG (reference sequence). This CDR3 is 14 amino acids long. This sequence originates from a man aged 25-45 years in good health and CMV-seronegative. Sequencing input: PBMCs. V and J are TRBV30 and TRBJ1-4; 9 bases are shared with TRBD1. The CDR3 spells CAWSKQGAREKLFF. CDR3 DNA: TGTGCCTGGAGCAAACAGGGGGCTCGGGAAAAACTGTTTTTT.